Presented here are 22 T cell receptor beta chains from one specimen sequenced in a study of identical twins. TCRdb re-analysed the 5' RACE reads in MiXCR, keeping a single row per CDR3 protein. The sample gives 430,000 or so distinct CDR3 sequences, 20% to 25% of which show up once; approximately 2.9% is in the top ten. The same sample was also used in a study of T cells expressing NK-cell markers.

Sequencing was performed on CD4+ T cells sorted from blood. All receptors come from a woman between 18 and 29 years old in good health.

The rearrangement joins TRBV12-3 or TRBV12-4 to TRBJ2-3, with 10 bases identical to TRBD2. The trim removed 6 bases at V and 6 bases at J, leaving 9 bases unmatched. The CDR3 contains 15 residues. The CDR3 DNA is TGTGCCAGCAGCGAGCGGGGGGGCATTACTGATACGCAGTATTTT. This gives the protein CASSERGGITDTQYF.

The V and J genes are TRBV29-1 and TRBJ2-7, with D perhaps matching TRBD1 (6 bases). This CDR3 is 12 amino acids long. Trimming shortened V by 5 bases and J by 4 bases, and 12 bases separated the two germline ends. Germline CDR1 is SQVTM and CDR2 is ANQGSEA. CDR3: CSVKGDRYEQYF. CDR3 DNA: TGCAGCGTTAAGGGGGATAGATACGAGCAGTACTTC.

The rearrangement joins TRBV7-8 to TRBJ2-1; D assignment may be TRBD1 or TRBD2 (5 bases each). Trimming removed 0 bases from V and 9 bases from J, with 15 bases in between. In germline, CDR1 is SGHVS, CDR2 FQNEAQ. This CDR3 region has 15 residues. The CDR3 coding sequence is TGTGCCAGCAGCTTAGCGAGTCGGGACGGGGTTGAGCAGTTCTTC. Translation gives CASSLASRDGVEQFF.

In its sample, this clonotype was seen a few times. V usage is TRBV6-2 or TRBV6-3 and J usage is TRBJ2-1; D is perhaps TRBD1 (5 bases). Germline CDR1 reads MNHEY; CDR2 reads SVGEGT. CDR3 length: 13 amino acids. The V end was cut by 5 bases, the J end by 8 bases, with 13 bases between. The CDR3 region is CASSRAPRDEQFF. The CDR3 DNA sequence: TGTGCCAGCAGTCGGGCCCCCAGGGATGAGCAGTTCTTC.

This clonotype occurred a few times. J is TRBJ2-3 and V is TRBV3-1, with D tentatively TRBD2 (6 bases). This CDR3 spans 15 amino acids. V was pared by 4 bases and J by 8 bases, with 19 bases between. Germline CDR1 is LGHDT and CDR2 is YNNKEL (reference sequence). This CDR3 reads CASSLTPGLRVTQYF. The CDR3 coding sequence is TGTGCCAGCAGCCTAACGCCGGGACTCCGGGTTACGCAGTATTTT.

The chain couples TRBV12-3 or TRBV12-4 to TRBJ2-7; D is uncertain. The CDR3 covers 13 residues. Trimming cost V 3 bases and J 9 bases, with 15 bases left between them. CDR3 nucleotides: TGTGCCAGCAGTTTTAATAGGGTCGCGCGGCAGTACTTC. Its translation is CASSFNRVARQYF.

This clonotype was recorded at least ten times. This chain links TRBV12-3 or TRBV12-4 with TRBJ2-1; the match to TRBD2 covers 13 bases. The junction had 1 base not matched to a gene; V was cut back by 5 bases and J by 3 bases. There are 15 residues in the CDR3. The CDR3 loop reads CASSRLAGGYNEQFF. The CDR3 DNA is TGTGCCAGCAGTCGACTAGCGGGGGGCTACAATGAGCAGTTCTTC.

There are many counts of this clonotype. CDR3 bases: TGTGCCAGCAGTCCTATTGGAGCATACTCTGGGGCCAACGTCCTGACTTTC. Translating gives CASSPIGAYSGANVLTF. V usage is TRBV28 and J usage is TRBJ2-6; unclear D gene. Trimming removed 5 bases from V and 0 bases from J, with 14 bases in between. This CDR3 contains 17 residues. Germline-derived CDR1 and CDR2 are MDHEN and SYDVKM.

There are a few counts of this clonotype. The chain links TRBV4-1 to TRBJ2-3; 7 positions agree with TRBD2. The CDR3 spans 15 residues. CDR1 is MGHRA, CDR2 YSYEKL, per germline. J lost 1 base, V lost 5 bases, and 6 bases had no gene match. The CDR3 DNA sequence: TGCGCCAGCAGCGCGGCGGGAGTTGGCACAGATACGCAGTATTTT. Protein sequence: CASSAAGVGTDTQYF.

The CDR3 DNA follows: TGTGCCAGCTTACTAGCGGGGGGCCGACAAGAGACCCAGTACTTC. Encoded protein: CASLLAGGRQETQYF. V and J are TRBV7-9 and TRBJ2-5; 12 positions agree with TRBD2. Germline CDR1 reads SEHNR; CDR2 reads FQNEAQ (reference sequence). V lost 8 bases to trimming and J lost 2 bases; unmatched junction nucleotides: 6. This CDR3 is built from 15 residues.

The V gene is TRBV20-1, the J gene TRBJ2-5; no clear D gene. V dropped 4 bases and J dropped 5 bases, with 14 bases sitting between them. The CDR3 has 13 amino acids. Per the germline V gene, CDR1 is DFQATT and CDR2 is SNEGSKA (reference sequence). The CDR3: CSATPAADETQYF. For the CDR3, the DNA is TGCAGTGCTACCCCCGCGGCGGATGAGACCCAGTACTTC.

The chain links TRBV12-3 or TRBV12-4 to TRBJ1-1; D possibly corresponds to TRBD1 (5 bases). V was shortened by 4 bases and J by 4 bases, with 10 bases between the two germline ends. The CDR3 contains 13 residues. CDR3 sequence (DNA): TGTGCCAGCAGTTCCCAGGGTAGCACTGAAGCTTTCTTT. Amino acids: CASSSQGSTEAFF.

A few counts support this clonotype. This rearrangement joins TRBV7-9 to TRBJ1-4; perhaps TRBD1 as D (5 bases). Trimming shortened V by 7 bases and J by 10 bases, and 19 bases separated the two germline ends. CDR3 length equals 14 residues. CDR1 is SEHNR and CDR2 is FQNEAQ in the germline V gene (reference sequence). The CDR3: CASTLVGRDGKLFF. CDR3 DNA: TGTGCCAGCACGCTTGTCGGCAGGGATGGAAAACTGTTTTTT.

The chain combines TRBV19 with TRBJ2-2, with 7 bases that match TRBD1. Germline CDR1 is LNHDA and CDR2 is SQIVND (reference sequence). The CDR3 length is 13 residues. The CDR3 is CGVQGANTGELFF. Written as DNA, the CDR3 is TGTGGAGTGCAGGGGGCGAACACCGGGGAGCTGTTTTTT.

CDR3 loop: CSVDQSGRDYVNEQFF. In nucleotides, the CDR3 is TGCAGCGTGGATCAAAGCGGGAGGGATTATGTCAATGAGCAGTTCTTC. The rearrangement links TRBV29-1 to TRBJ2-1; 10 bases align to TRBD2. The CDR3 sequence is 16 residues long. Germline CDR1 is SQVTM and CDR2 is ANQGSEA. V lost 6 bases to trimming and J lost 6 bases; unmatched junction nucleotides: 14.

The genes are TRBV6-5 and TRBJ1-5; 7 bases agree with TRBD1. Trimming took 2 bases from V and 7 from J; bases not matched to a gene: 5. Germline CDR1 and CDR2: MNHEY and SVGAGI. The CDR3 spans 14 residues. The CDR3 protein is CASSYLQGNQPQHF. In nucleotides, the CDR3 is TGTGCCAGCAGTTACCTACAGGGGAACCAGCCCCAGCATTTT.

This clonotype occurred a few times. The CDR3 protein is CSARRQGAMTEAFF. The CDR3 bases are TGCAGTGCTAGAAGACAGGGGGCGATGACTGAAGCTTTCTTT. The V call is TRBV20-1, the J call TRBJ1-1, with TRBD1 matching 10 bases. Looked up from germline, CDR1 is DFQATT and CDR2 is SNEGSKA (reference sequence). The CDR3 loop spans 14 amino acids. V lost 2 bases, J lost 5 bases, and 5 bases stayed unmatched.

The gene calls are TRBV9 and TRBJ2-7; D may be TRBD1 (6 bases). The CDR3 sequence is 14 residues long. The germline gives CDR1 SGDLS, CDR2 YYNGEE. With 2 bases removed from V and 0 bases from J, the gap between germline ends came to 9 bases. The CDR3: CASSVSGHSYEQYF. The CDR3 DNA sequence: TGTGCCAGCAGCGTCTCGGGACACTCCTACGAGCAGTACTTC.

This chain joins TRBV10-3 and TRBJ1-2; weak D call: TRBD1 (5 bases). The CDR3 is 14 residues long. The germline gives CDR1 ENHRY, CDR2 SYGVKD. Deletions cut 6 bases from V and 7 bases from J, with 18 bases between. The CDR3 loop is CAISGGTEYGGYTF. In DNA form, the CDR3 reads TGTGCCATCAGCGGCGGGACCGAATATGGTGGCTACACCTTC.

This clonotype was counted a few times. The rearrangement uses TRBV7-3 and TRBJ2-7, with 8 positions matching TRBD1. Germline CDR1 is SGHTA and CDR2 is FQGTGA. This CDR3 has 14 amino acids. J gave up 6 bases and V 0 bases, and 4 bases lay outside the gene matches. This CDR3 reads CASSLTGDRSEQYF. In DNA, the CDR3 is TGTGCCAGCAGCTTAACTGGGGACAGGAGCGAGCAGTACTTC.

This clonotype has a handful of counts. The chain recombines TRBV15 with TRBJ2-5; D might be TRBD1 or TRBD2, each matching 5 bases. There are 15 residues in the CDR3. V gave up 0 bases and J gave up 1 base, with 9 bases separating them. Germline lookup yields CDR1 LNHNV and CDR2 YYDKDF (reference sequence). In DNA, the CDR3 is TGTGCCACCAGCAGAGAGATTGGGGGCCAAGAGACCCAGTACTTC. Protein product: CATSREIGGQETQYF.

The V and J genes are TRBV3-1 and TRBJ2-2; 7 positions agree with TRBD2. V was pared by 4 bases and J by 5 bases, with 7 bases of the junction left unmatched. There are 15 residues in the CDR3. Germline CDR1 LGHDT, CDR2 YNNKEL (reference sequence). CDR3 protein: CASSRRGGKTGELFF. CDR3 in DNA: TGTGCCAGCAGCCGGCGGGGAGGGAAAACCGGGGAGCTGTTTTTT.